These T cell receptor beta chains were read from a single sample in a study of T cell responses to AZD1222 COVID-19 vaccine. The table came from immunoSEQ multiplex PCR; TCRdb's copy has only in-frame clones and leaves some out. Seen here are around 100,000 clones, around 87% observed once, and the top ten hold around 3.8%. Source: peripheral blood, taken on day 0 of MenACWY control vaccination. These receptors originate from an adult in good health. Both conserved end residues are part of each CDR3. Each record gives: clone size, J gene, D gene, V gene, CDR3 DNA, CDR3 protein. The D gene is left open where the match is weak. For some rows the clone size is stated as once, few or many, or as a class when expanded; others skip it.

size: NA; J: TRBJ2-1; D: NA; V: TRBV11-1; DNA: TGTGCCAGCAGCTCACCCGGTATCGGCCTAGAGCAGTTCTTC; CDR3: CASSSPGIGLEQFF
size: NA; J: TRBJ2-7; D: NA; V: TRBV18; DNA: TGTGCCAGCTCTCGGGGGTACGAGCAGTACTTC; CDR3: CASSRGYEQYF
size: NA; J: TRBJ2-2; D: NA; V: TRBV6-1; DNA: TGTGCCAGCAGTGACAGGGACACCGGGGAGCTGTTTTTT; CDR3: CASSDRDTGELFF
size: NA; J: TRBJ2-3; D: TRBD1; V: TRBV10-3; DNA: TGTGCCATCAGTGGGGGGACAGGGGCTCCATTCGCAGATACGCAGTATTTT; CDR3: CAISGGTGAPFADTQYF
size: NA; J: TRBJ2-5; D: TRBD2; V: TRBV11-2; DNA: TGTGCCAGTGGGATAGCGGGCGCAGAGACCCAGTACTTC; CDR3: CASGIAGAETQYF
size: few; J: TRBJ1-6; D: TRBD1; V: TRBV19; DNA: TGTGCCAGTAGTATGGGACAGACTAATTCACCCCTCCACTTT; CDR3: CASSMGQTNSPLHF
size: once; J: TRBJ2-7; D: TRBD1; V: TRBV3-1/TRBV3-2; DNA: TGTGCCAGCAGCCGGACAGGGGGCACATACGAGCAGTACTTC; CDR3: CASSRTGGTYEQYF
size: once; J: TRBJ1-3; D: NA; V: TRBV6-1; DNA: TGTGCCAGCAGTGAATATCGGGTCGGCAGGGCTGGAAACACCATATATTTT; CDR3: CASSEYRVGRAGNTIYF
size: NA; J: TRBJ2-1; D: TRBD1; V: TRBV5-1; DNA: TGCGCCAGCAGCCTGAGGGGGCGCGCAAATGAGCAGTTCTTC; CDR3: CASSLRGRANEQFF
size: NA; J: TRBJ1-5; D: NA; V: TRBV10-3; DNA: TGTGCCATCAGTGAGAGGGAGGACCTCAATCAGCCCCAGCATTTT; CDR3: CAISEREDLNQPQHF
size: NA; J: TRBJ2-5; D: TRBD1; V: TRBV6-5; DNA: TGTGCCAGCAGTTCGGGGACAGGGGGAGAGACCCAGTACTTC; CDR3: CASSSGTGGETQYF